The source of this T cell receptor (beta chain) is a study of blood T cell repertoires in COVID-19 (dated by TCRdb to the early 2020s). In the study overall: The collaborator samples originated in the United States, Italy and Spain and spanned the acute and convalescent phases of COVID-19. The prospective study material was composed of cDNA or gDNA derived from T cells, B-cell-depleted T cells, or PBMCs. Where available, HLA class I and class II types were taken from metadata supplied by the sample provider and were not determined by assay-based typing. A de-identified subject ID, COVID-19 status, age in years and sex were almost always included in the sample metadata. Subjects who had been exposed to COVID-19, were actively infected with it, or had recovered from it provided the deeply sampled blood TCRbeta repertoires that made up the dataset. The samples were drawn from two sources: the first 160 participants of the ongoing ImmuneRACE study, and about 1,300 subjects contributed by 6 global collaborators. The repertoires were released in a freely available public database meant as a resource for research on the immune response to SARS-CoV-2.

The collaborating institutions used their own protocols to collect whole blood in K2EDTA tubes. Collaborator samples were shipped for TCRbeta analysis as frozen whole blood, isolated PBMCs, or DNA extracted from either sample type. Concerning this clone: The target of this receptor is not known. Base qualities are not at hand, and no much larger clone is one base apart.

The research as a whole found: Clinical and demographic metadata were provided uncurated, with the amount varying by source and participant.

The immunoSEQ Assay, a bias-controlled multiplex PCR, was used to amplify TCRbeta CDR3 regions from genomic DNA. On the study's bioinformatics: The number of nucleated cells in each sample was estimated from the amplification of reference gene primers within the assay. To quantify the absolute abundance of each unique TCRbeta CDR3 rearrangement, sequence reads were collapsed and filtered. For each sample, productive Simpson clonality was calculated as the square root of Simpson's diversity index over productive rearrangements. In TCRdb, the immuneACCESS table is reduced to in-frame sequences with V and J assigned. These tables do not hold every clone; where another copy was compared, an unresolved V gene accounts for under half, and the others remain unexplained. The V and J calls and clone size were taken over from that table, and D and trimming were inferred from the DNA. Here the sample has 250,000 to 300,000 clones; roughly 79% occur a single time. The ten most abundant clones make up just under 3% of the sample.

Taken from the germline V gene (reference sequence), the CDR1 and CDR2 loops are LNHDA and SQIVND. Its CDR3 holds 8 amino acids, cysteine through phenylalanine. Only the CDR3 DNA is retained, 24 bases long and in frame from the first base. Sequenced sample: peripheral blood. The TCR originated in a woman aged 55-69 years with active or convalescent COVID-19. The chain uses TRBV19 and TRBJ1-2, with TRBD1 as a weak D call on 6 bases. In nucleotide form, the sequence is TGTTACAGGGATGGCTACACCTTC. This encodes CYRDGYTF.